These 31 T cell receptor beta chains came from one sample sequenced in a study of CD8 T cells in ankylosing spondylitis. TCRdb re-derived calls from the 5' RACE reads in MiXCR, one entry per CDR3 protein. The sample contains around 220,000 distinct CDR3 sequences, roughly a tenth of which appear only once. The source material was blood, either unsorted or a sorted T cell fraction (not recorded which). These receptors were obtained from a male donor with ankylosing spondylitis or in good health (not recorded which).

The DNA for the CDR3 is TGTGCCAGCAGCCTAACAGGGGCAAGACGAACCGGGGAGCTGTTTTTT. This gives the protein CASSLTGARRTGELFF. V usage is TRBV3-1 and J usage is TRBJ2-2; 7 bases agree with TRBD1. Germline V gives CDR1 LGHDT, CDR2 YNNKEL (reference sequence). The CDR3 runs 16 residues. V lost 4 bases and J lost 5; bases outside the gene matches: 10. The complete variable domain, with remaining parts taken from reference TRBV3-1 and TRBJ2-2, reads DTAVSQTPKYLVTQMGNDKSIKCEQNLGHDTMYWYKQDSKKFLKIMFSYNNKELIINETVPNRFSPKSPDKAHLNLHINSLELGDSAVYFCASSLTGARRTGELFFGEGSRLTVL.

This clonotype was counted many times. The rearrangement links TRBV6-1 to TRBJ2-3, with D perhaps TRBD2 (5 bases). In germline, CDR1 is MNHNS, CDR2 SASEGT. The CDR3 covers 14 residues. V was pared by 5 bases and J by 2 bases, with 11 bases between. The DNA of the CDR3 is TGTGCCAGCAGTCCGGCCGGGGACACAGATACGCAGTATTTT. Translation: CASSPAGDTDTQYF.

The J gene is TRBJ1-5, the V gene TRBV29-1; maybe TRBD1 (5 bases). Between the trimmed V and J ends, which lost 7 bases and 2 bases, there was a span of 15 bases. This CDR3 comprises 14 residues. Germline V lookup: CDR1 SQVTM, CDR2 ANQGSEA. The CDR3 protein is CSAKAGQGNQPQHF. The DNA for the CDR3 is TGCAGCGCCAAGGCGGGGCAGGGCAATCAGCCCCAGCATTTT.

This clonotype was detected only a few times. This chain connects TRBV2 to TRBJ2-1; D not certain. Germline V gives CDR1 SNHLY, CDR2 FYNNEI. This CDR3 has 11 amino acids. The V end was cut by 4 bases, the J end by 10 bases, with 8 bases between. CDR3 in DNA: TGTGCCAGCAGTGCCAAAGGGGAGCAGTTCTTC. Residues: CASSAKGEQFF.

The rearrangement joins TRBV20-1 to TRBJ2-1; tentatively, D is TRBD2 (7 bases). The germline V gene encodes CDR1 DFQATT and CDR2 SNEGSKA (reference sequence). Trimming left V 6 bases short and J 2 bases short, with 17 bases between. The CDR3 is made up of 15 amino acids. The CDR3 bases are TGCAGTGCACGCCAGCGGGACACTGCCTACAATGAGCAGTTCTTC. It yields the protein CSARQRDTAYNEQFF.

The chain joins TRBV18 to TRBJ2-3; 8 bases map to TRBD2. The V segment lost 3 bases and the J segment 6 bases; nucleotides outside the gene matches: 14. CDR1 KGHSH and CDR2 LQKENI come from the germline V gene. The CDR3 runs to 17 residues. CDR3: CASSPTGTSLNLDTQYF. CDR3 bases: TGTGCCAGCTCACCTACCGGGACTAGTTTGAATTTGGATACGCAGTATTTT.

This clonotype came up many times. The chain has TRBV5-4 and TRBJ1-2; 7 bases are a match to TRBD1. V dropped 3 bases and J dropped 5; count of bases not matched to a gene: 10. This CDR3 is built from 15 residues. CDR1 is SGHNT, CDR2 YYREEE, per germline (reference sequence). The CDR3 DNA sequence: TGTGCCAGCAGCTGGGGGACAGAATCGGGGTATGGCTACACCTTC. Protein sequence: CASSWGTESGYGYTF.

In this sample, this clonotype turned up many times. The genes are TRBV24-1 and TRBJ2-6; the D is unclear. Germline V gene sequence: CDR1 KGHDR, CDR2 SFDVKD. Trimming stripped 12 bases from V and 1 base from J, with 9 bases between. This CDR3 spans 13 amino acids. The CDR3 coding sequence is TGTGCCGCCCCCCCATCTGGGGCCAACGTCCTGACTTTC. It yields the protein CAAPPSGANVLTF.

This clonotype was counted at least ten times. The chain links TRBV20-1 to TRBJ2-4; TRBD2 matches at 7 bases. V shed 3 bases, J shed 0 bases, and the junction held 11 bases outside the gene matches. CDR3 length: 17 amino acids. Germline assignment: CDR1 DFQATT and CDR2 SNEGSKA (reference sequence). This CDR3 is CSASVALAAIAKNIQYF. The CDR3 DNA is TGCAGTGCTAGTGTGGCGCTAGCGGCCATAGCCAAAAACATTCAGTACTTC.

The table lists this clonotype with many counts. This sequence joins TRBV12-3 or TRBV12-4 and TRBJ2-3; 7 positions match TRBD2. The CDR3 contains 12 residues. Unmatched junction bases numbered 13, after V lost 8 bases and J lost 14 bases. The CDR3 sequence is CASAPGTITWYF. The DNA for the CDR3 is TGTGCCAGCGCCCCTGGGACTATTACCTGGTATTTT.

This clonotype was observed many times. An end of the junction does not agree with germline; a read error may underlie this. The chain joins TRBV24-1 to TRBJ2-5, with 11 nucleotides matching TRBD2. Germline assignment: CDR1 KGHDR and CDR2 SFDVKD. CDR3 length equals 15 residues. The CDR3 sequence is CATAPGTSGKETQYF. CDR3 sequence (DNA): TGCGCAACCGCCCCCGGGACTAGCGGAAAAGAGACCCAGTACTTC.

The sample holds many counts of this clonotype. The chain couples TRBV5-1 to TRBJ2-3; unclear D gene. CDR1 is SGHRS, CDR2 YFSETQ, per germline. The CDR3 is made up of 13 amino acids. Deletions cut 4 bases from V and 4 bases from J, with 10 bases between. This CDR3 reads CASSPGNSDTQYF. CDR3 DNA: TGCGCCAGCAGCCCAGGAAACTCAGATACGCAGTATTTT. The entire variable domain, with the rest obtained from reference TRBV5-1 and TRBJ2-3, is as follows: KAGVTQTPRYLIKTRGQQVTLSCSPISGHRSVSWYQQTPGQGLQFLFEYFSETQRNKGNFPGRFSGRQFSNSRSEMNVSTLELGDSALYLCASSPGNSDTQYFGPGTRLTVL.

The chain recombines TRBV5-1 with TRBJ2-2; 14 bases are a match to TRBD2. The trim removed 3 bases at V and 3 bases at J, leaving 4 bases unmatched. Per the germline V gene, CDR1 is SGHRS and CDR2 is YFSETQ. The CDR3 runs 17 residues. In DNA, the CDR3 is TGCGCCAGCAGCTGGACTAGCGGGGGGAGCGACACCGGGGAGCTGTTTTTT. Residues: CASSWTSGGSDTGELFF.

The sample holds many counts of this clonotype. The DNA for the CDR3 is TGTGCCAGCAGCCCCCAGATGCCAGCGAACACCGGGGAGCTGTTTTTT. Its protein product is CASSPQMPANTGELFF. V is TRBV7-3 and J is TRBJ2-2; no reliable D call. Germline CDR1 and CDR2: SGHTA and FQGTGA. V gave up 5 bases and J gave up 0 bases, with 13 bases separating them. There are 16 residues in the CDR3. The whole variable domain, remainder taken from reference TRBV7-3 and TRBJ2-2, is GAGVSQTPSNKVTEKGKYVELRCDPISGHTALYWYRQSLGQGPEFLIYFQGTGAADDSGLPNDRFFAVRPEGSVSTLKIQRTERGDSAVYLCASSPQMPANTGELFFGEGSRLTVL.

The chain uses TRBV20-1 and TRBJ2-7; 7 positions match TRBD1. Trimming at V came to 7 bases and at J to 0 bases, leaving 6 bases not matched to a gene. The germline gives CDR1 DFQATT, CDR2 SNEGSKA (reference sequence). The CDR3 loop spans 13 amino acids. The chain's CDR3 is CSVLGTASYEQYF. Written as DNA, the CDR3 is TGCAGTGTTCTCGGGACAGCCTCCTACGAGCAGTACTTC.

The chain is built from TRBV12-3 or TRBV12-4 and TRBJ2-7, with no clear D. The CDR3 contains 12 residues. Trimming removed 6 bases from V and 3 bases from J, with 9 bases in between. CDR3 in amino acids: CASRPDLYEQYF. In nucleotides, the CDR3 is TGTGCCAGCAGGCCAGACCTCTACGAGCAGTACTTC.

This chain connects TRBV9 to TRBJ2-5; D unresolved. The germline CDR1 and CDR2 sequences are SGDLS and YYNGEE. The length of the CDR3 is 16 residues. V lost 1 base and J 5 bases, leaving 18 bases between the germline ends. The CDR3 coding sequence is TGTGCCAGCAGCGTACCGACTCGGGCCTCACGGGAGACCCAGTACTTC. It specifies CASSVPTRASRETQYF.

Many counts were recorded for this clonotype. The chain employs TRBV7-6 and TRBJ1-1; unclear D gene. Germline assignment: CDR1 SGHVS and CDR2 FNYEAQ. V shed 2 bases and J shed 1 base, with 20 bases lying between them. CDR3 length equals 18 residues. The CDR3 here is CASSLTFHGQIPNTEAFF. In nucleotides, the CDR3 is TGTGCCAGCAGCTTAACATTCCATGGGCAAATCCCGAACACTGAAGCTTTCTTT.

This clonotype appeared many times. This rearrangement joins TRBV12-3 or TRBV12-4 to TRBJ1-1, with TRBD1 matching 7 bases. Losses at the gene ends were 4 bases for V and 5 bases for J; bases not matched to a gene: 10. The CDR3 loop spans 15 amino acids. CDR3 coding DNA: TGTGCCAGCAGTTCTTGGACAGGTTTGGATACTGAAGCTTTCTTT. This translates into CASSSWTGLDTEAFF.

Turning to this clonotype: This could be a read error, since a much larger clone is one nucleotide away. V is TRBV27 and J is TRBJ2-1, with 14 bases that match TRBD2. Germline CDR1 MNHEY, CDR2 SMNVEV (reference sequence). The CDR3 totals 15 residues. With V trimmed by 5 bases and J by 12 bases, 9 bases remained unmatched. CDR3 amino acids: CASSLRTSGGFAQFF. In DNA, the CDR3 is TGTGCCAGCAGTCTACGGACTAGCGGGGGGTTTGCGCAGTTCTTC.

This clonotype was counted many times. The gene calls are TRBV3-1 and TRBJ2-5; D is undetermined. The germline V gene encodes CDR1 LGHDT and CDR2 YNNKEL (reference sequence). The CDR3 length is 12 residues. Trimming left V 0 bases short and J 11 bases short, with 10 bases between. The CDR3 nucleotides read TGTGCCAGCAGCCAAGAGGGAAGAAAACAGTACTTC. Its protein is CASSQEGRKQYF.

This clonotype was seen at least ten times. The rearrangement links TRBV12-3 or TRBV12-4 to TRBJ2-7; D may be TRBD1 (5 bases). Trimming took 6 bases from V and 2 from J, leaving 11 bases between them. CDR3 length equals 13 residues. The CDR3 sequence is CASSLQAAYEQYF. DNA of the CDR3: TGTGCCAGCAGCCTACAGGCCGCCTACGAGCAGTACTTC.

Many counts were recorded for this clonotype. V is TRBV5-6 and J is TRBJ2-4, with a possible D match to TRBD2 (5 bases). CDR1 SGHDT and CDR2 YYEEEE come from the germline V gene. V was pared by 2 bases and J by 2 bases, with 8 bases between. The CDR3 runs to 14 residues. The CDR3 spells CASSFPGTKNIQYF. CDR3 bases: TGTGCCAGCAGCTTTCCCGGGACCAAAAACATTCAGTACTTC.

This clonotype was seen repeatedly, ten times or more. The gene calls are TRBV18 and TRBJ2-1; 7 nucleotides line up with TRBD2. This CDR3 is built from 14 residues. Germline lookup yields CDR1 KGHSH and CDR2 LQKENI. J lost 9 bases, V lost 3 bases, and 8 bases had no gene match. The CDR3 sequence is CASSPRDYASEQFF. The CDR3 region has the DNA TGTGCCAGCTCACCTCGGGACTACGCGAGTGAGCAGTTCTTC.

This clonotype was found many times. J is TRBJ1-5 and V is TRBV5-8; 7 bases align to TRBD1. The germline V gene encodes CDR1 SGHTS and CDR2 YDEGEE. This CDR3 contains 16 residues. V lost 2 bases and J lost 0; bases outside the gene matches: 5. In nucleotides, the CDR3 is TGTGCCAGCAGCTTAACGACAGGGTATAGCAATCAGCCCCAGCATTTT. This encodes CASSLTTGYSNQPQHF.

This clonotype was recorded once. Being one base from a much bigger clone, this may be a read error. This chain connects TRBV6-5 to TRBJ1-5; the match to TRBD1 covers 12 bases. In germline, CDR1 is MNHEY, CDR2 SVGAGI. The CDR3 sequence is 16 residues long. The V segment lost 4 bases and the J segment 9 bases; nucleotides outside the gene matches: 10. The CDR3 loop reads CASSSGTGGFQRPQHF. CDR3 DNA: TGTGCCAGCAGTTCCGGGACAGGGGGCTTCCAGCGGCCCCAGCATTTT.

This clonotype was seen ten or more times. V and J are TRBV20-1 and TRBJ2-7; 7 positions match TRBD1. The CDR3 extends over 14 amino acids. Germline lookup yields CDR1 DFQATT and CDR2 SNEGSKA (reference sequence). The DNA of the CDR3 is TGCAGAATAGAACAGGGGAGAAGCTCCTACGAGCAGTACTTC. Residues: CRIEQGRSSYEQYF.

This clonotype was observed a few times. This chain uses TRBV5-1 with TRBJ2-5; TRBD2 aligns across 7 bases. Unmatched junction bases numbered 7, after V lost 1 base and J lost 4 bases. CDR3 length: 15 amino acids. CDR1 and CDR2 (germline): SGHRS, YFSETQ. As DNA, the CDR3 is TGCGCCAGCAGCTTGTCAGCGGGGACTGGAGAGACCCAGTACTTC. Translating it yields CASSLSAGTGETQYF.

This clonotype was seen only a few times. The chain links TRBV7-2 to TRBJ2-5; D remains ambiguous. V gave up 0 bases and J gave up 4 bases, with 18 bases separating them. CDR1 and CDR2 from the germline V gene are SGHTA and FQGNSA. The CDR3 runs to 17 residues. This chain's CDR3 is CASSLAGTGGLGETQYF. The CDR3 coding sequence is TGTGCCAGCAGCTTAGCTGGCACGGGCGGTTTAGGAGAGACCCAGTACTTC. The full variable domain, in which reference TRBV7-2 and TRBJ2-5 provide the parts outside the CDR3, is GAGVSQSPSNKVTEKGKDVELRCDPISGHTALYWYRQSLGQGLEFLIYFQGNSAPDKSGLPSDRFSAERTGGSVSTLTIQRTQQEDSAVYLCASSLAGTGGLGETQYFGPGTRLLVL.

At least ten counts were recorded for this clonotype. The V call is TRBV24-1, the J call TRBJ2-5; D is perhaps TRBD1 (6 bases). CDR3 size: 17 residues. Germline CDR1 and CDR2: KGHDR and SFDVKD. V was shortened by 4 bases and J by 7 bases, with 24 bases between the two germline ends. As DNA, the CDR3 is TGTGCCACCAGTGACTCCTATGGTCCGGACAGCGCTGGGACCCAGTACTTC. Translated: CATSDSYGPDSAGTQYF.

This clonotype was counted many times. The chain uses TRBV5-1 and TRBJ2-1; D assignment may be TRBD1 or TRBD2 (6 bases each). Germline V CDR1 and CDR2: SGHRS, YFSETQ. The CDR3 spans 13 residues. V shed 1 base and J shed 10 bases, with 12 bases lying between them. CDR3 nucleotide sequence: TGCGCCAGCAGCTTGTCGGTGGGGGGCGAGCAGTTCTTC. The encoded protein is CASSLSVGGEQFF.